The 27 T cell receptor beta chains in this list originate from one sample, sequenced in a study of identical twins (TCRdb year 2016). The method was 5' RACE. These reads were obtained on an Illumina HiSeq 2000. TCRdb reran the public reads through fastp at Q25 and MiXCR, keeping productive beta chains. Identical CDR3 protein sequences are pooled into one entry, listed with their most common genes and DNA. The sample has about 690,000 distinct CDR3 sequences on record, less than 7% of them singletons. In total, the top ten clones hold around 2% of the sample. Sequenced: naive T cells sorted from blood. The sample's cell subset or site label is to be understood as: cells isolated with a human naive T-cell isolation kit. The receptors derive from a man between 18 and 29 years old in good health.

The table lists this clonotype with a few counts. The rearrangement uses TRBV4-2 and TRBJ1-5; D gene unclear. Looked up from germline, CDR1 is LGHNA and CDR2 is YNFKEQ. There are 13 residues in the CDR3. Trimming pared 0 bases from V and 7 bases from J, leaving 7 bases between. In DNA form, the CDR3 reads TGTGCCAGCAGCCAAGATGGAAGCCAGCCCCAGCATTTT. It is translated as CASSQDGSQPQHF.

In its sample, this clonotype was seen a few times. J is TRBJ2-2 and V is TRBV7-9; the match to TRBD2 covers 8 bases. The CDR3 length is 17 residues. Germline trimming cut 6 bases from V and 1 base from J; bases unmatched to any gene: 10. Germline CDR1 reads SEHNR; CDR2 reads FQNEAQ (reference sequence). CDR3 loop: CASSPPGGAKNTGELFF. The CDR3 region has the DNA TGTGCCAGCAGTCCTCCGGGGGGGGCGAAGAACACCGGGGAGCTGTTTTTT.

The chain links TRBV20-1 to TRBJ2-1, with D unclear. In germline, CDR1 is DFQATT, CDR2 SNEGSKA (reference sequence). V lost 5 bases and J 8 bases, leaving 4 bases between the germline ends. This CDR3 contains 9 residues. The CDR3 sequence: CSAGDEQFF. CDR3 sequence (DNA): TGCAGTGCTGGGGATGAGCAGTTCTTC.

The chain combines TRBV3-1 with TRBJ2-1; maybe TRBD1 (5 bases). Germline values: CDR1 LGHDT, CDR2 YNNKEL (reference sequence). The CDR3 length is 16 residues. The germline V and J ends were trimmed by 1 base and 2 bases, with 12 bases remaining between them. The CDR3 DNA reads as TGTGCCAGCAGCCAAGGTGACAGTTATCCCTACAATGAGCAGTTCTTC. Amino acid sequence: CASSQGDSYPYNEQFF.

This clonotype was seen at least ten times. This rearrangement joins TRBV4-3 to TRBJ2-2; the match to TRBD1 covers 8 bases. J lost 7 bases, V lost 2 bases, and 9 bases had no gene match. CDR1 and CDR2 from the germline V gene are LGHNA and YSLEER. The CDR3 sequence is 16 residues long. The CDR3 nucleotides are TGCGCCAGCAGCCAACCCGGACAGGGTAATGTCGGGGAGCTGTTTTTT. This sequence encodes CASSQPGQGNVGELFF.

This clonotype was picked up many times. As DNA, the CDR3 is TGTGCCAGCATGATATATCATAGCAATCAGCCCCAGCATTTT. This translates into CASMIYHSNQPQHF. The chain recombines TRBV12-3 or TRBV12-4 with TRBJ1-5; D not certain. Trimming took off 7 bases at V and 0 bases at J, with 10 bases between the two ends. The CDR3 is made up of 14 amino acids.

This clonotype was observed at least ten times. This chain joins TRBV28 and TRBJ2-1, with D possibly TRBD2 on 5 matching bases. Germline CDR1 is MDHEN and CDR2 is SYDVKM. V was clipped by 3 bases and J by 3 bases, with 9 bases between them. The CDR3 is 14 amino acids. The CDR3 reads CASSFVANYNEQFF. The CDR3 region has the DNA TGTGCCAGCAGTTTTGTAGCGAACTACAATGAGCAGTTCTTC.

Many counts were recorded for this clonotype. This rearrangement joins TRBV20-1 to TRBJ1-6; no clear D gene. V lost 6 bases and J 8 bases, leaving 14 bases between the germline ends. The germline gives CDR1 DFQATT, CDR2 SNEGSKA (reference sequence). This CDR3 comprises 13 residues. The CDR3, as DNA: TGCAGTGCGACCCTTGAAGGAGATTCACCCCTCCACTTT. This gives the protein CSATLEGDSPLHF.

The chain joins TRBV20-1 to TRBJ2-1; 12 nucleotides agree with TRBD2. Germline V lookup: CDR1 DFQATT, CDR2 SNEGSKA (reference sequence). J lost 3 bases, V lost 6 bases, and 6 bases had no gene match. CDR3 length equals 15 residues. The CDR3 sequence is CSAKRTSGIYNEQFF. For the CDR3, the DNA is TGCAGTGCCAAACGGACTAGCGGGATCTACAATGAGCAGTTCTTC.

This clonotype has more than one count but fewer than ten. V gene TRBV19 combines with J gene TRBJ1-1; no clear D. The CDR3 totals 14 residues. Trimming took off 4 bases at V and 2 bases at J, with 11 bases between the two ends. In germline, CDR1 is LNHDA, CDR2 SQIVND (reference sequence). The CDR3 sequence: CASSTTMGNTEAFF. DNA of the CDR3: TGTGCCAGTAGTACCACTATGGGAAACACTGAAGCTTTCTTT.

The chain recombines TRBV7-2 with TRBJ2-4; D may be TRBD2 (5 bases). CDR1 SGHTA and CDR2 FQGNSA come from the germline V gene. V was clipped by 5 bases and J by 6 bases, with 17 bases between them. This CDR3 is 15 amino acids long. Here the CDR3 DNA reads TGTGCCAGCAGCCCAAGCCCCCAACGGGGAAACATTCAGTACTTC. It yields the protein CASSPSPQRGNIQYF.

This clonotype came up many times. This chain links TRBV20-1 with TRBJ2-1; 7 nucleotides line up with TRBD1. This CDR3 region has 15 residues. The V segment lost 5 bases and the J segment 2 bases; nucleotides outside the gene matches: 9. Germline loops: CDR1 DFQATT, CDR2 SNEGSKA (reference sequence). DNA for the CDR3: TGCAGTGCTTCACCGGGACAGAGAACCTACAATGAGCAGTTCTTC. Residues: CSASPGQRTYNEQFF.

This clonotype was counted a few times. The V gene is TRBV12-5, the J gene TRBJ2-3; a weak D match, TRBD2 (5 bases). Looked up from germline, CDR1 is LGHNT and CDR2 is FRNRAP. Trimming cost V 1 base and J 4 bases, with 15 bases left between them. This CDR3 region has 16 residues. CDR3 DNA sequence: TGTGCTAGTGGTTTGGACGGACTTCTTACCGCAGATACGCAGTATTTT. This gives the protein CASGLDGLLTADTQYF.

This clonotype was counted between two and nine times. The chain joins TRBV11-3 to TRBJ2-7; TRBD1 aligns across 8 bases. The V gene end was trimmed by 4 bases and the J gene end by 7 bases; junction bases not matched to a gene: 12. The CDR3 runs 15 residues. The germline gives CDR1 SGHNT, CDR2 YENEEA. CDR3 sequence: CASSSERQGMGEQYF. The CDR3, as DNA: TGTGCCAGCAGCTCGGAAAGACAGGGGATGGGTGAGCAGTACTTC.

The chain links TRBV18 to TRBJ1-1, with D hard to call. The germline gives CDR1 KGHSH, CDR2 LQKENI. Trimming stripped 5 bases from V and 2 bases from J, with 12 bases between. The CDR3 runs 14 residues. In nucleotides, the CDR3 is TGTGCCAGCTCATCCTTGGAGGAAAACACTGAAGCTTTCTTT. It yields the protein CASSSLEENTEAFF. Using reference TRBV18 and TRBJ1-1 for the parts outside the CDR3, the full variable domain is NAGVMQNPRHLVRRRGQEARLRCSPMKGHSHVYWYRQLPEEGLKFMVYLQKENIIDESGMPKERFSAEFPKEGPSILRIQQVVRGDSAAYFCASSSLEENTEAFFGQGTRLTVV.

A few counts support this clonotype. The CDR3 spells CASSQGGGRGFF. The CDR3 DNA reads as TGTGCCAGCAGCCAAGGTGGCGGGAGAGGGTTCTTC. This chain connects TRBV14 to TRBJ2-1; 7 bases are a match to TRBD2. The germline gives CDR1 SGHDN, CDR2 FVKESK. Unmatched junction bases numbered 6, after V lost 1 base and J lost 15 bases. This CDR3 contains 12 residues.

The CDR3 DNA is TGTGCCAGCTCACCCACAGGGGGCTGGGACGAGCAGTACGTC. It translates to CASSPTGGWDEQYV. This chain joins TRBV18 and TRBJ2-7, with 9 bases that match TRBD1. CDR1 is KGHSH, CDR2 LQKENI, per germline. The J segment lost 5 bases and the V segment lost 3 bases, leaving 5 bases of the junction unmatched. The CDR3 spans 14 residues.

This clonotype was seen many times. The chain has TRBV10-3 and TRBJ2-3; D is possibly TRBD1 or TRBD2 (5 bases each). Per the germline V gene, CDR1 is ENHRY and CDR2 is SYGVKD. The CDR3 has 16 residues. V gave up 3 bases and J gave up 0 bases, with 13 bases separating them. CDR3 nucleotides: TGTGCCATCAGTGACCCCGGGACGTTTAGCACAGATACGCAGTATTTT. Translation: CAISDPGTFSTDTQYF.

The chain has TRBV29-1 and TRBJ2-1, with 10 bases that match TRBD1. The CDR3 length is 14 residues. The V segment lost 2 bases and the J segment 10 bases; nucleotides outside the gene matches: 8. CDR1 and CDR2 from the germline V gene are SQVTM and ANQGSEA. The CDR3 loop reads CSVEYGQGEGEQFF. As DNA, the CDR3 is TGCAGCGTTGAATACGGACAGGGGGAGGGAGAGCAGTTCTTC.

This clonotype was seen a few times. The CDR3 DNA sequence: TGCGCCAGCAGTGAGACTAGCGGGCCGCGAAGGGATACCGGGGAGCTGTTTTTT. It codes for CASSETSGPRRDTGELFF. The chain couples TRBV10-1 to TRBJ2-2; 9 nucleotides align to TRBD2. Trimming removed 2 bases from V and 5 bases from J; junction bases left unmatched: 12. Looked up from germline, CDR1 is WNHNN and CDR2 is SYGVQD (reference sequence). The CDR3 extends over 18 amino acids.

This clonotype was seen at least ten times. In nucleotides, the CDR3 is TGTGCCAGCAGTTTAGGGCAGGGTACTAGCGAGCAGTACTTC. Translating it yields CASSLGQGTSEQYF. This chain uses TRBV12-3 or TRBV12-4 with TRBJ2-7; possibly TRBD1 or TRBD2 for D (5 bases each). This CDR3 spans 14 amino acids. V lost 1 base, J lost 6 bases, and 13 bases lay in between.

Many counts were recorded for this clonotype. The gene calls are TRBV7-2 and TRBJ1-6; no firm D call. CDR1 SGHTA and CDR2 FQGNSA come from the germline V gene. The V gene lost 1 base and the J gene lost 3 bases, with 13 bases spanning the gap. The CDR3 has 17 residues. In DNA form, the CDR3 reads TGTGCCAGCAGCTTAGTTGGTAGCAGGTTCTATAATTCACCCCTCCACTTT. This translates into CASSLVGSRFYNSPLHF. Variable domain in full (rest from reference TRBV7-2 and TRBJ1-6): GAGVSQSPSNKVTEKGKDVELRCDPISGHTALYWYRQSLGQGLEFLIYFQGNSAPDKSGLPSDRFSAERTGGSVSTLTIQRTQQEDSAVYLCASSLVGSRFYNSPLHFGNGTRLTVT.

This clonotype was picked up many times. This chain connects TRBV7-2 to TRBJ2-2; D unclear. V shed 5 bases and J shed 6 bases, with 7 bases lying between them. This CDR3 has 12 amino acids. Germline V gene data show CDR1 as SGHTA and CDR2 as FQGNSA. CDR3 region: CASSGRPGELFF. Written as DNA, the CDR3 is TGTGCCAGCAGCGGACGACCCGGGGAGCTGTTTTTT.

In its sample, this clonotype was seen many times. This sequence joins TRBV7-2 and TRBJ2-7; no firm D call. The V gene lost 0 bases and the J gene lost 5 bases, with 8 bases spanning the gap. CDR1 and CDR2 from the germline V gene are SGHTA and FQGNSA. This CDR3 region has 13 residues. Here the CDR3 reads CASSLAWVDEQYF. As DNA, the CDR3 is TGTGCCAGCAGCTTAGCGTGGGTTGACGAGCAGTACTTC.

The chain has TRBV4-3 and TRBJ1-6; D remains unclear. Germline CDR1 is LGHNA and CDR2 is YSLEER. The CDR3 consists of 15 residues. V was clipped by 0 bases and J by 9 bases, with 12 bases between them. This chain's CDR3 is CASSQEAAAVSPLHF. CDR3 DNA: TGCGCCAGCAGCCAAGAAGCGGCGGCAGTTTCACCCCTCCACTTT.

The V gene is TRBV7-8, the J gene TRBJ2-2; D not certain. CDR1 is SGHVS and CDR2 is FQNEAQ in the germline V gene. This CDR3 comprises 18 residues. Trimming stripped 2 bases from V and 2 bases from J, with 18 bases between. The CDR3 reads CASSLLVWAASNTGELFF. CDR3 DNA sequence: TGTGCCAGCAGCTTACTCGTATGGGCAGCATCTAACACCGGGGAGCTGTTTTTT.

This clonotype was observed at least ten times. The CDR3 loop reads CSVYRGVKNIQYF. The CDR3 DNA reads TGCAGCGTTTACAGGGGCGTCAAAAACATTCAGTACTTC. The rearrangement links TRBV29-1 to TRBJ2-4; the match to TRBD1 covers 7 bases. Germline trimming cut 5 bases from V and 3 bases from J; bases unmatched to any gene: 4. The germline V gene has CDR1 SQVTM and CDR2 ANQGSEA. The CDR3 is 13 amino acids. The full variable domain, with the rest looked up from reference TRBV29-1 and TRBJ2-4, is SAVISQKPSRDICQRGTSLTIQCQVDSQVTMMFWYRQQPGQSLTLIATANQGSEATYESGFVIDKFPISRPNLTFSTLTVSNMSPEDSSIYLCSVYRGVKNIQYFGAGTRLSVL.